This TCR beta chain was identified during a study of metastatic and nonmetastatic thyroid tumors. Germline values: CDR1 SGHAT, CDR2 FQNNGV. CDR3 size: 18 residues. V trimming: 1 base; J trimming: 1 base; junction bases outside the gene matches: 8. General study findings and limits: Benign nodules were reported to have significantly lower TCR beta diversity than malignant thyroid tumors, in blood and tumor.

Using MiXCR, TCRdb reanalyzed the PCR reads. Among 16,000 or so clones, 20% to 30% were seen once, and the ten largest hold approximately 13%. As for this clone: The antigen remains unidentified.

Nobody among the patients had been given any treatment before thyroid surgery. Sequenced input: tumor tissue. The chain is built from TRBV11-2 and TRBJ2-3, with 10 nucleotides matching TRBD1. This TCR was sampled from a male donor with papillary thyroid cancer or a benign thyroid nodule (not recorded which). Some clones in this sample may be carry-over from other donors' samples. In DNA, the CDR3 is TGTGCCAGCAGCTTAGTTTCAGGGACAGGGGCCGGCACAGATACGCAGTATTTT. This codes for CASSLVSGTGAGTDTQYF.